This T cell receptor (beta chain) was recovered during a study of blood T cell repertoires in COVID-19. The overall study: COVID-19 samples from acute and convalescent phases originated in the United States, Italy and Spain. T cells, B-cell-depleted T cells, or PBMCs supplied cDNA or gDNA.

There are 13 residues in the CDR3. Germline V gene lookup returns CDR1 LNHDA and CDR2 SQIVND (reference sequence). The germline V and J ends were trimmed by 7 bases and 4 bases, with 13 bases remaining between them. Per the study methods: Amplification from reference gene primers served as the basis for estimated nucleated cell counts. Measured with immunoSEQ multiplex PCR; TCRdb has only the in-frame clones, and not every one. That table supplies the V and J calls and clone size; D and trimming were determined from the DNA. The repertoire holds tens of thousands of clones, with approximately 87% as singletons.

The receptor comes from a man aged 80 or over in a cohort sampled during active COVID-19. What was sequenced was peripheral blood. The chain couples TRBV19 to TRBJ1-2; maybe TRBD1 (5 bases). CDR3 nucleotides: TGTGCCAGTAATCTAAGGGGTAGCTATGGCTACACCTTC. It yields the protein CASNLRGSYGYTF.